The 9 T cell receptor beta chains below come from one sample, sequenced in a study of T-cell reconstitution after alpha-beta-depleted transplantation in children. Unique molecular identifiers featured in how the TCRbeta library was prepared. Each CDR3 protein is one row after TCRdb ran MiXCR on the PCR reads. The table records about 640,000 distinct CDR3 sequences, roughly 17% of them present only once. The specimen was PBMCs from the stem cell graft donor, collected from the stem cell graft. These receptor sequences come from a human donor who donated a stem cell graft to a child with acute myeloid leukemia.

This clonotype was observed many times. The chain employs TRBV20-1 and TRBJ1-5; maybe TRBD1 (5 bases). The CDR3 runs 15 residues. Germline V gene sequence: CDR1 DFQATT, CDR2 SNEGSKA (reference sequence). V lost 2 bases and J 3 bases, leaving 14 bases between the germline ends. The CDR3: CSARFGGTINQPQHF. CDR3 nucleotides: TGCAGTGCTAGATTTGGTGGGACGATCAATCAGCCCCAGCATTTT.

This clonotype was observed many times. The chain recombines TRBV29-1 with TRBJ1-1; D remains ambiguous. The CDR3 has 14 residues. Germline V lookup: CDR1 SQVTM, CDR2 ANQGSEA. V was cut by 4 bases and J by 4 bases, with 16 bases left in between. In DNA, the CDR3 is TGCAGCGTTGTTATATCAACCATCGGCACTGAAGCTTTCTTT. Its protein product is CSVVISTIGTEAFF.

In this sample, this clonotype turned up a few times. The CDR3 DNA reads TGTGCCAGCAGCTTATCACAGAAGGGGAATGAGCAGTTCTTC. Protein sequence: CASSLSQKGNEQFF. The gene calls are TRBV7-9 and TRBJ2-1, with D possibly matching TRBD1 (5 bases). Trimming removed 2 bases at V and 7 bases at J, with 12 bases between. The CDR3 spans 14 residues. Looked up from germline, CDR1 is SEHNR and CDR2 is FQNEAQ (reference sequence).

This clonotype was counted at least ten times. This chain uses TRBV5-1 with TRBJ1-1, with TRBD1 matching 8 bases. Unmatched junction bases numbered 4, after V lost 1 base and J lost 2 bases. The CDR3 consists of 15 residues. The germline V gene encodes CDR1 SGHRS and CDR2 YFSETQ. The CDR3 DNA sequence: TGCGCCAGCAGCTTGTTGACAGGGGCTAACACTGAAGCTTTCTTT. The encoded protein is CASSLLTGANTEAFF.

About this clonotype itself: Given a much more abundant clone one base away, this may be a read error. The CDR3 nucleotides read TGTGCCAGCAGTTTAACATCCTACCATGAGCAGTTCTTC. Its protein is CASSLTSYHEQFF. The rearrangement uses TRBV12-3 or TRBV12-4 and TRBJ2-1; D unresolved. The CDR3 runs to 13 residues.

In this sample, this clonotype turned up many times. V and J are TRBV7-2 and TRBJ1-1, with 8 bases fitting TRBD1. Germline CDR1 reads SGHTA; CDR2 reads FQGNSA. After removal of 5 bases from V and 4 bases from J, the junction contained 6 bases not matched to a gene. The CDR3 sequence is 14 residues long. The CDR3: CASSPRTGSTEAFF. The CDR3 region has the DNA TGTGCCAGCAGCCCACGGACAGGGAGCACTGAAGCTTTCTTT.

This clonotype was observed a few times. The rearrangement joins TRBV5-1 to TRBJ2-2; a weak D match, TRBD2 (5 bases). V shed 4 bases and J shed 7 bases, with 11 bases lying between them. There are 13 residues in the CDR3. Germline CDR1 reads SGHRS; CDR2 reads YFSETQ. The CDR3 coding sequence is TGCGCCAGCAGCCCCATGGCGGGCGGGGAGCTGTTTTTT. This sequence encodes CASSPMAGGELFF.

This clonotype came up many times. V gene TRBV24-1 combines with J gene TRBJ2-3; no clear D gene. Germline-derived CDR1 and CDR2 are KGHDR and SFDVKD. The CDR3 runs to 17 residues. Trimming shortened V by 3 bases and J by 7 bases, and 22 bases separated the two germline ends. The CDR3 DNA sequence: TGTGCCACCAGTGATCCCTTAATGAGTGGTGCTACCCATACGCAGTATTTT. Protein product: CATSDPLMSGATHTQYF.

This clonotype showed up just a few times. The chain couples TRBV20-1 to TRBJ1-6, with D uncertain. The germline V gene has CDR1 DFQATT and CDR2 SNEGSKA (reference sequence). V shed 3 bases and J shed 4 bases, with 16 bases lying between them. The CDR3 is 16 residues long. The CDR3 here is CSARSIGQRYNSPLHF. CDR3 nucleotides: TGCAGTGCTAGGTCTATTGGGCAGCGATATAATTCACCCCTCCACTTT.